The 6 T cell receptor beta chains listed next were all sequenced from one sample in a study of T-cell memory formation after mild COVID-19. Via MiXCR, TCRdb re-called the 5' RACE reads, giving one row per CDR3 protein. The sample shows nearly 350,000 distinct CDR3 sequences, about an eighth of them seen only once. The sequencing input was PBMCs or a T cell subset sorted from them (not recorded which). Every receptor here comes from a man younger than 35 who had mild COVID-19 (a few samples of this study predate the infection). Cell type and time point are not known.

The V and J genes are TRBV4-1 and TRBJ2-7; 8 positions agree with TRBD1. Germline V gene data show CDR1 as MGHRA and CDR2 as YSYEKL. The length of the CDR3 is 14 residues. V was pared by 4 bases and J by 4 bases, with 6 bases of the junction left unmatched. In DNA, the CDR3 is TGCGCCAGCAGCCCAAGGACAGGGCTTTACGAGCAGTACTTC. The encoded protein is CASSPRTGLYEQYF.

This clonotype showed up just a few times. The chain joins TRBV6-2 or TRBV6-3 to TRBJ1-1, with TRBD1 matching 12 bases. V trimming: 8 bases; J trimming: 4 bases; junction bases outside the gene matches: 11. This CDR3 is 16 amino acids long. CDR1 is MNHEY, CDR2 SVGEGT, per germline. The CDR3 nucleotides read TGTGCCAGCCGGGACAGGGGGCGCGGGCGGAGCACTGAAGCTTTCTTT. Its protein product is CASRDRGRGRSTEAFF.

This chain uses TRBV5-1 with TRBJ2-2, with a possible D match to TRBD1 (6 bases). Per germline, CDR1 SGHRS and CDR2 YFSETQ. The CDR3 extends over 14 amino acids. The germline V and J ends were trimmed by 3 bases and 3 bases, with 9 bases remaining between them. The CDR3: CASSWAGDTGELFF. The CDR3 region has the DNA TGCGCCAGCAGCTGGGCAGGGGACACCGGGGAGCTGTTTTTT.

This clonotype was found a few times. CDR3 DNA: TGCGCCAGCAGCTTCCGCAGGGCTACCGGGGAGCTGTTTTTT. Translated, it gives CASSFRRATGELFF. The chain carries TRBV5-1 and TRBJ2-2; a weak D match, TRBD1 (5 bases). The CDR3 contains 14 residues. Germline V gene data show CDR1 as SGHRS and CDR2 as YFSETQ. V was pared by 2 bases and J by 5 bases, with 10 bases between.

This clonotype was seen a few times. The gene calls are TRBV4-2 and TRBJ1-1; D ambiguous. Germline CDR1 is LGHNA and CDR2 is YNFKEQ. The CDR3 covers 14 residues. V was clipped by 4 bases and J by 10 bases, with 19 bases between them. This CDR3 is CASSLPRRGSLAFF. The DNA for the CDR3 is TGTGCCAGCAGCCTTCCCCGGCGAGGGAGTCTAGCTTTCTTT.

This clonotype was seen only a few times. The chain uses TRBV6-6 and TRBJ2-6; TRBD1 aligns across 9 bases. The CDR3 spans 18 residues. Germline values: CDR1 MNHNY, CDR2 SVGAGI (reference sequence). Trimming removed 5 bases from V and 0 bases from J; junction bases left unmatched: 8. The CDR3 DNA sequence: TGTGCCAGCAGTCCGCCGACAGGGGGAACCTCTGGGGCCAACGTCCTGACTTTC. This sequence encodes CASSPPTGGTSGANVLTF.